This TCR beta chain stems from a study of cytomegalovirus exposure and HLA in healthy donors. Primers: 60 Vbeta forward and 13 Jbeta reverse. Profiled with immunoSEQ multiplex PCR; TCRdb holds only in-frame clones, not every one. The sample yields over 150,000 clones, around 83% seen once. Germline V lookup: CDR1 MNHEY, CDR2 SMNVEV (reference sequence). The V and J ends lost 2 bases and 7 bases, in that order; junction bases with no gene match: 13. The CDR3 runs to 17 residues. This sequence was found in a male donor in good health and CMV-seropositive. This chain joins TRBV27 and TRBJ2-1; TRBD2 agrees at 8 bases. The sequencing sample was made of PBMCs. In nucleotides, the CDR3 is TGTGCCAGCAGTTTAGTTGGGCGGGAGGTTCCTATGAATGAGCAGTTCTTC. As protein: CASSLVGREVPMNEQFF.